This T cell receptor (beta chain) was found in a study of control samples from healthy donors and cancer patients (dated by TCRdb to 2020 to 2021). Turning to this clone: This receptor's antigen is unknown. No qualities accompany the bases; no much larger clone lies one base away.

The cysteine opens and the phenylalanine closes a CDR3 of 16 amino acids. Only the CDR3 region is kept as DNA, spanning 48 bases read in frame from base 1. Trimming at the junction amounts to 0 bases on V and 5 bases on J, and the germline ends lie 17 bases apart. The germline V gene encodes CDR1 SGHRS and CDR2 YFSETQ. Library generation was performed with the immunoSEQ multiplex PCR assay. Not all clones reach the TCRdb copy of this immuneACCESS table, which keeps in-frame sequences only. Checked studies attribute under half of the gap to unresolved V genes and leave the rest unexplained. The sample has around 180,000 clones on record, about 91% of them singletons. The ten largest clones take up about 5.3% of the sample.

The sequence is built from TRBV5-1 and TRBJ2-5, with TRBD2 perhaps the D gene, on 6 matching bases. This TCR came from a woman aged 25 to 45 in good health. The sequenced sample was blood. The base sequence is TGCGCCAGCAGCTTGGCCGGCGGGACCGGGGCGGAGACCCAGTACTTC. Its protein product is CASSLAGGTGAETQYF.